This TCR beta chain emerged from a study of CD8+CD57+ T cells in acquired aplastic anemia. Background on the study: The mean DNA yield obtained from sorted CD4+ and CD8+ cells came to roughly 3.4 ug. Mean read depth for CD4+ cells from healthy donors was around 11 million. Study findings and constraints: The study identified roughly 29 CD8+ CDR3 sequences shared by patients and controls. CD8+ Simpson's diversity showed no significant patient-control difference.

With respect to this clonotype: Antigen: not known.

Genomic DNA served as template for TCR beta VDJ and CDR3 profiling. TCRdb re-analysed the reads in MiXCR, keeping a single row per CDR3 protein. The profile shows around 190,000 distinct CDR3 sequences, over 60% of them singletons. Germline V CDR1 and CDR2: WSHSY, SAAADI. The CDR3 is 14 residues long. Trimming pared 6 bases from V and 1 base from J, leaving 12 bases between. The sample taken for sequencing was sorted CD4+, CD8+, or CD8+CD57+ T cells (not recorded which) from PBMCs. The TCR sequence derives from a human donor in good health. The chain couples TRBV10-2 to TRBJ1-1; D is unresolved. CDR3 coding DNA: TGCGCCAGCAGAGACCCACGAGAGAACACTGAAGCTTTCTTT. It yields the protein CASRDPRENTEAFF.